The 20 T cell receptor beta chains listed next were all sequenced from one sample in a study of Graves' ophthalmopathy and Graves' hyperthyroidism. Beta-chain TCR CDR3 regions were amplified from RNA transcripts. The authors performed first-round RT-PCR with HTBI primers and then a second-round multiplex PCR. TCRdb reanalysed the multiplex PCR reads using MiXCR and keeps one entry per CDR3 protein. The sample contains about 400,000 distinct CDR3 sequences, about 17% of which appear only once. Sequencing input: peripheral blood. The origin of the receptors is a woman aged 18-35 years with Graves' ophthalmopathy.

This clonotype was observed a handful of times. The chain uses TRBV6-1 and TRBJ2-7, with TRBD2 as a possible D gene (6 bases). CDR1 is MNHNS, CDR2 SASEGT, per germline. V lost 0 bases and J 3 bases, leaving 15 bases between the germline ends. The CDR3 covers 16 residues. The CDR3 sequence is CASSEARTGGVYEQYF. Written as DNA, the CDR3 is TGTGCCAGCAGTGAAGCAAGAACGGGCGGGGTCTACGAGCAGTACTTC.

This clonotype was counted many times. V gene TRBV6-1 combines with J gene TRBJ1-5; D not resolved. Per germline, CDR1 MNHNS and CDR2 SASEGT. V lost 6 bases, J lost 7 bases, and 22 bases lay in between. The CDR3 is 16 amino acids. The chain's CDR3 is CASSNLALPRPQPQHF. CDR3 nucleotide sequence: TGTGCCAGCAGCAACCTGGCGCTTCCCCGGCCCCAGCCCCAGCATTTT.

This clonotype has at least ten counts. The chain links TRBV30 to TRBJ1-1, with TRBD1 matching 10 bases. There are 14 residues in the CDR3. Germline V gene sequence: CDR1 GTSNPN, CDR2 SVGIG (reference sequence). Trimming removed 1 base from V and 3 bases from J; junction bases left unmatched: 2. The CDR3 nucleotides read TGTGCCTGGAGTGCCGGACAGGGGGACACTGAAGCTTTCTTT. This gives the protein CAWSAGQGDTEAFF. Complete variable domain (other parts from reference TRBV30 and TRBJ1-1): SQTIHQWPATLVQPVGSPLSLECTVEGTSNPNLYWYRQAAGRGLQLLFYSVGIGQISSEVPQNLSASRPQDRQFILSSKKLLLSDSGFYLCAWSAGQGDTEAFFGQGTRLTVV.

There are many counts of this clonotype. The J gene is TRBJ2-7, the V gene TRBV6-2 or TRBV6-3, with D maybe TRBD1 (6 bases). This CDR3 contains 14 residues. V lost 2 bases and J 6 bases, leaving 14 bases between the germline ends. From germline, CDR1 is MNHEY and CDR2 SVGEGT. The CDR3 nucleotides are TGTGCCAGCAGTTACCTGACAGGCTTGGGCGAGCAGTACTTC. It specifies CASSYLTGLGEQYF.

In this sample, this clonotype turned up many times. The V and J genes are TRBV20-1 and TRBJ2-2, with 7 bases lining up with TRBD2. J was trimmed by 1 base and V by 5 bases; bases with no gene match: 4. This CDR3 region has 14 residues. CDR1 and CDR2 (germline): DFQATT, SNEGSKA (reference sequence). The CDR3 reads CSAVREGNTGELFF. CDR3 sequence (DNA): TGCAGTGCTGTGAGGGAGGGGAACACCGGGGAGCTGTTTTTT.

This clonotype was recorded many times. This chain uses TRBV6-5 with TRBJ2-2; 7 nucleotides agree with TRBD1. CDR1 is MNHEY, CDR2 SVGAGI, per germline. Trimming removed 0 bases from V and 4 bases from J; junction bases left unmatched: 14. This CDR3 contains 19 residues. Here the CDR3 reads CASSYSRDLSTGLTGELFF. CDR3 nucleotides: TGTGCCAGCAGTTACTCCCGTGACCTTTCGACAGGGCTCACCGGGGAGCTGTTTTTT.

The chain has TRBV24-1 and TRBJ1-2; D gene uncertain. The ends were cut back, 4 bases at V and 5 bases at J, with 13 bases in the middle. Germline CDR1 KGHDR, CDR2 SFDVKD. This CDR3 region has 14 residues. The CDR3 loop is CATSDAYRRYGYTF. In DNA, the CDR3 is TGTGCCACCAGTGACGCCTACCGCCGATATGGCTACACCTTC.

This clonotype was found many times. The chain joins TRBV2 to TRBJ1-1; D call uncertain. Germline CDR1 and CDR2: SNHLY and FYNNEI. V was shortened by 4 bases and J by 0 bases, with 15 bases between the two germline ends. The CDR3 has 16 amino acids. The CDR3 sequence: CASSAAPWQMNTEAFF. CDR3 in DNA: TGTGCCAGCAGTGCGGCCCCGTGGCAGATGAACACTGAAGCTTTCTTT.

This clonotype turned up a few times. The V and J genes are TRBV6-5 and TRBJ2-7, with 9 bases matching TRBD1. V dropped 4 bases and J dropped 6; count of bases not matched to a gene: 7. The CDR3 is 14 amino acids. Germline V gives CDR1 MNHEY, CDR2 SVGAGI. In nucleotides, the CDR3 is TGTGCCAGCAGTTTCGGGACAGGGTTGGCCGAGCAGTACTTC. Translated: CASSFGTGLAEQYF.

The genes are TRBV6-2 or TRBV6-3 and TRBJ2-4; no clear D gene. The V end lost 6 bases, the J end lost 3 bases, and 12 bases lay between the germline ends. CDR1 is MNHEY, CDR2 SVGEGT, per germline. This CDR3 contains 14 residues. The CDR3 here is CASRTGRFKNIQYF. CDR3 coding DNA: TGTGCCAGCAGGACCGGACGGTTCAAAAACATTCAGTACTTC.

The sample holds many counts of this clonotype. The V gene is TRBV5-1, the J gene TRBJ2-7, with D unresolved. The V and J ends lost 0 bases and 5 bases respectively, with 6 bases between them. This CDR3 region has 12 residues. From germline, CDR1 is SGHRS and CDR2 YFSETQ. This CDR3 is CASSLEGDEQYF. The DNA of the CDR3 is TGCGCCAGCAGCTTGGAAGGCGACGAGCAGTACTTC.

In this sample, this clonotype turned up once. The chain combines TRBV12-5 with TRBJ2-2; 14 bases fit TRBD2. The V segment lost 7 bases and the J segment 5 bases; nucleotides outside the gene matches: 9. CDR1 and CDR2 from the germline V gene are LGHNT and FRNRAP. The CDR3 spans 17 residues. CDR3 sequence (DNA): TGTGCTAGTGTCGGGACTAGCGGGAGACTCGTAACCGGGGAGCTGTTTTTT. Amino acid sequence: CASVGTSGRLVTGELFF.

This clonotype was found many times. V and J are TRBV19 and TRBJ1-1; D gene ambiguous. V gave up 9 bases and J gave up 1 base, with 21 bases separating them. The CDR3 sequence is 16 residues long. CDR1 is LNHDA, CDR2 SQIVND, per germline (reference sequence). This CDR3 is CASRPFHMAGNTEAFF. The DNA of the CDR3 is TGTGCCAGCCGACCCTTCCACATGGCTGGGAACACTGAAGCTTTCTTT. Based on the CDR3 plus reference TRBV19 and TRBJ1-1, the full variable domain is DGGITQSPKYLFRKEGQNVTLSCEQNLNHDAMYWYRQDPGQGLRLIYYSQIVNDFQKGDIAEGYSVSREKKESFPLTVTSAQKNPTAFYLCASRPFHMAGNTEAFFGQGTRLTVV.

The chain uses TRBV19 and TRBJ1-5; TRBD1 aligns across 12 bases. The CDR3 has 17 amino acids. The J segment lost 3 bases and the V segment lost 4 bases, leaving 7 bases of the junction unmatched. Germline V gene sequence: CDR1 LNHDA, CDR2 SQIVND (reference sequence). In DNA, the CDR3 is TGTGCCAGTAGTAAGACTTCGGGACAGGGGGCCAATCAGCCCCAGCATTTT. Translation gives CASSKTSGQGANQPQHF.

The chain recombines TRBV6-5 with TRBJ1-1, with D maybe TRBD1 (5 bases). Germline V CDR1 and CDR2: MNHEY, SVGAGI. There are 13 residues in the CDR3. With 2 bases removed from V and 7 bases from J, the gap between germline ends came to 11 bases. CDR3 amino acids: CASSYVGGDEAFF. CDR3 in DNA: TGTGCCAGCAGTTACGTTGGGGGGGATGAAGCTTTCTTT.

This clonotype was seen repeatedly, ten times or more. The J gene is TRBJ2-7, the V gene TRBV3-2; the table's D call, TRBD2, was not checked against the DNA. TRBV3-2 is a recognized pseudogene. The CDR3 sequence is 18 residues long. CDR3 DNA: TGTGCCAGCAGCCAAGAAAGCCAATGGGGAGCTCACTCCTACGAGCAGTACTTC. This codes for CASSQESQWGAHSYEQYF.

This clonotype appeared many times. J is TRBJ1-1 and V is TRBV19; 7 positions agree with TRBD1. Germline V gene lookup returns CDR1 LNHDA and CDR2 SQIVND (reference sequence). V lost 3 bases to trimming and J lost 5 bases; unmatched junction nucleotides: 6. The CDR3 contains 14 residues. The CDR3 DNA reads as TGTGCCAGTAGTATGAGGGGGCGAGGGACTGAAGCTTTCTTT. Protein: CASSMRGRGTEAFF. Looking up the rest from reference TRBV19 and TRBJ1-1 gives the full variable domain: DGGITQSPKYLFRKEGQNVTLSCEQNLNHDAMYWYRQDPGQGLRLIYYSQIVNDFQKGDIAEGYSVSREKKESFPLTVTSAQKNPTAFYLCASSMRGRGTEAFFGQGTRLTVV.

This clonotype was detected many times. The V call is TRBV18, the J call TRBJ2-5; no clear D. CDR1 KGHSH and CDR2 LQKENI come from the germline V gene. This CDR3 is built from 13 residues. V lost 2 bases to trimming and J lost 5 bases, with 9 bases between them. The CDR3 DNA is TGTGCCAGCTCACCAGGCCGGTCGGAGACCCAGTACTTC. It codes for CASSPGRSETQYF.

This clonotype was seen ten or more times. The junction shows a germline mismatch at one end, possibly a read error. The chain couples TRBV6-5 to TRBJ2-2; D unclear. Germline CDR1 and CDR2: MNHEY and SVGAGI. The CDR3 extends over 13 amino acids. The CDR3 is CASSHSQAGELFF. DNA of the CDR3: TGTGCCAGCAGTCACTCCCAGGCCGGGGAGCTGTTTTTT.

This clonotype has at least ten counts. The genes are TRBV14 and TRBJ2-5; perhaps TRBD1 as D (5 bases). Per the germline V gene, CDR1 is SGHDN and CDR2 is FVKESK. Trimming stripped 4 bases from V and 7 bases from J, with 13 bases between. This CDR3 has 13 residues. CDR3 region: CASSPALQGTQYF. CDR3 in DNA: TGTGCCAGCAGCCCGGCTCTCCAGGGGACCCAGTACTTC.